These 12 T cell receptor beta chains came from one sample sequenced in a study of vaccination effects on CD4 cells after COVID-19. Having been cultured for 10 days, the cells underwent CD4+ T cell isolation. Participants received two doses of either the BNT162b2 or mRNA-1273 vaccine. The assay was immunoSEQ multiplex PCR, and TCRdb's table has in-frame clones only and misses some. The table records about 73,000 clones, roughly 73% of them present only once. Their specific antigens are unknown. The sample in question was CD4+ T cells from PBMCs cultured without peptide, obtained after COVID-19 vaccination. Receptor source: a human donor who received a COVID-19 vaccine.

The chain links TRBV19 to TRBJ1-2; 7 nucleotides line up with TRBD1. The J segment lost 8 bases and the V segment lost 5 bases, leaving 11 bases of the junction unmatched. In germline, CDR1 is LNHDA, CDR2 SQIVND (reference sequence). This CDR3 has 14 amino acids. The CDR3 region has the DNA TGTGCCAGTAGTTCGACAGGGAAGGTTTGGGGCTACACCTTC. This sequence encodes CASSSTGKVWGYTF.

The chain couples TRBV6-1 to TRBJ1-1; 8 bases fit TRBD1. CDR3 size: 16 residues. The germline V gene has CDR1 MNHNS and CDR2 SASEGT. The V segment lost 4 bases and the J segment 5 bases; nucleotides outside the gene matches: 12. The CDR3 DNA is TGTGCCAGCAGTGTCCTTCCTGGACAGGGCGGGACTGAAGCTTTCTTT. It translates to CASSVLPGQGGTEAFF.

V gene TRBV21-1 combines with J gene TRBJ2-7. TRBV21-1 is classified as a pseudogene. The CDR3 contains 14 residues. The CDR3 sequence is CASSKVVGSYEQYV. The DNA for the CDR3 is TGTGCCAGCAGCAAAGTCGTGGGATCCTACGAGCAGTACGTC.

This clone was recorded once. This chain joins TRBV28 and TRBJ2-3, with TRBD1 matching 9 bases. The germline gives CDR1 MDHEN, CDR2 SYDVKM. V shed 4 bases and J 3 bases; nucleotides not matched to a gene: 2. CDR3 length equals 14 residues. The CDR3: CASSYRGQTDTQYF. The CDR3 nucleotides read TGTGCCAGCAGTTACAGGGGGCAGACAGATACGCAGTATTTT.

The rearrangement joins TRBV7-2 to TRBJ1-6; the D is unclear. This CDR3 is 14 amino acids long. V shed 2 bases and J shed 10 bases, with 12 bases lying between them. Germline V gene lookup returns CDR1 SGHTA and CDR2 FQGNSA. The CDR3 is CASSLSHQVSPLHF. In nucleotides, the CDR3 is TGTGCCAGCAGCTTATCCCACCAAGTCTCACCCCTCCACTTT.

This chain uses TRBV6-2 or TRBV6-3 with TRBJ1-3; D not resolved. Germline V gives CDR1 MNHEY, CDR2 SVGEGT. The V and J ends lost 2 bases and 4 bases respectively, with 12 bases between them. CDR3 size: 15 residues. CDR3 loop: CASSYLSGPGNTIYF. The CDR3 region has the DNA TGTGCCAGCAGTTACCTTTCTGGGCCCGGAAACACCATATATTTT.

This clone has just a few counts. This sequence joins TRBV6-1 and TRBJ1-1, with D uncertain. V shed 3 bases and J shed 3 bases, with 14 bases lying between them. CDR3 length equals 15 residues. Germline lookup yields CDR1 MNHNS and CDR2 SASEGT. The DNA of the CDR3 is TGTGCCAGCAGTGAGAGACAACCCGCCTACACTGAAGCTTTCTTT. Amino acid sequence: CASSERQPAYTEAFF.

This clone was observed a single time. The CDR3: CASSQDLGTGGNTQYF. In DNA, the CDR3 is TGCGCCAGCAGCCAAGATCTTGGAACAGGGGGCAATACGCAGTATTTT. The V and J genes are TRBV4-1 and TRBJ2-3; 9 bases agree with TRBD1. CDR3 length: 16 residues. V was clipped by 0 bases and J by 7 bases; unmatched bases: 8. Germline V gives CDR1 MGHRA, CDR2 YSYEKL.

This chain uses TRBV18 with TRBJ2-3; either TRBD1 or TRBD2 may supply D (6 bases each). The CDR3 is 16 residues long. V was clipped by 4 bases and J by 3 bases, with 17 bases between them. Germline V gene lookup returns CDR1 KGHSH and CDR2 LQKENI. The DNA for the CDR3 is TGTGCCAGCTCACGCCAGACAGGAGGGAGGACAGATACGCAGTATTTT. Amino acid sequence: CASSRQTGGRTDTQYF.

V usage is TRBV7-3 and J usage is TRBJ2-2, with D uncertain. CDR1 is SGHTA, CDR2 FQGTGA, per germline. This CDR3 is built from 14 residues. Trimming took off 0 bases at V and 1 base at J, with 3 bases between the two ends. This CDR3 is CASSLTRNTGELFF. CDR3 DNA: TGTGCCAGCAGCTTAACGAGGAACACCGGGGAGCTGTTTTTT.

The chain recombines TRBV6-4 with TRBJ1-2; TRBD1 might be the D (6 bases). Trimming removed 6 bases at V and 5 bases at J, with 31 bases between. Germline V lookup: CDR1 MRHNA, CDR2 SNTAGT. This CDR3 is built from 19 residues. Written as DNA, the CDR3 is TGTGCCAGCAGCAACTGGGAGGGTTCTGGGATGGGGGGCCTTTATGGCTACACCTTC. It translates to CASSNWEGSGMGGLYGYTF.

The chain employs TRBV28 and TRBJ1-4; a weak D match, TRBD1 (6 bases). Trimming removed 6 bases from V and 8 bases from J, with 16 bases in between. The CDR3 is 14 residues long. The V gene's germline CDR1 is MDHEN and CDR2 SYDVKM. CDR3 coding DNA: TGTGCCAGCAGGACCTTACAGGGAGGGGAAAAACTGTTTTTT. This gives the protein CASRTLQGGEKLFF. Drawing the rest from reference TRBV28 and TRBJ1-4, the complete variable domain is DVKVTQSSRYLVKRTGEKVFLECVQDMDHENMFWYRQDPGLGLRLIYFSYDVKMKEKGDIPEGYSVSREKKERFSLILESASTNQTSMYLCASRTLQGGEKLFFGSGTQLSVL.